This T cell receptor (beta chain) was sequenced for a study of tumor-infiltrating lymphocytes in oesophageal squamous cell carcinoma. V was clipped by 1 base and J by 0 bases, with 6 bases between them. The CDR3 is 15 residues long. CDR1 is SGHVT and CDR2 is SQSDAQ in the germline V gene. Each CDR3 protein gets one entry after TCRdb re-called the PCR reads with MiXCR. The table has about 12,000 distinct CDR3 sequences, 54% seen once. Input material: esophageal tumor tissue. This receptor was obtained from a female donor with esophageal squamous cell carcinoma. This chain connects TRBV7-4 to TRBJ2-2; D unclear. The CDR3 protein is CASSLVTANTGELFF. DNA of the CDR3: TGTGCCAGCAGCTTAGTAACCGCGAACACCGGGGAGCTGTTTTTT.